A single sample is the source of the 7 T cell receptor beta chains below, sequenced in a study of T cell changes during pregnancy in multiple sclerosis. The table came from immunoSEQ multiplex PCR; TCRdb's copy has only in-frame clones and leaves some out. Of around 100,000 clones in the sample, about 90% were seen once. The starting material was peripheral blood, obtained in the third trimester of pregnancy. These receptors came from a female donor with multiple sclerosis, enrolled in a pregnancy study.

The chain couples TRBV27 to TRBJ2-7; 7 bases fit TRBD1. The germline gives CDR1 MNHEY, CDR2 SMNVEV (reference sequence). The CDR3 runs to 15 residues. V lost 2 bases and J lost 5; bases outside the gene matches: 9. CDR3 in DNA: TGTGCCAGCAGTTTACCCAACAGGGGCTTCAACGAGCAGTACTTC. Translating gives CASSLPNRGFNEQYF.

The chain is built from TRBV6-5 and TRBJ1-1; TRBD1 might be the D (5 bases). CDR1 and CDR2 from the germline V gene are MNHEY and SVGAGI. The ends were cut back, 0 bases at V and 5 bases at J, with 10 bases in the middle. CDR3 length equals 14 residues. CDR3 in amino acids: CASSYSFPGTEAFF. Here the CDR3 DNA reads TGTGCCAGCAGTTACTCGTTTCCAGGGACTGAAGCTTTCTTT.

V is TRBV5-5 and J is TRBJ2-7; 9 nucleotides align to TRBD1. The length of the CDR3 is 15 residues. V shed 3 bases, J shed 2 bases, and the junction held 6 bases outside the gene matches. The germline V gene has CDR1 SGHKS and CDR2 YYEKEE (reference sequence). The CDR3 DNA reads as TGTGCCAGCAGCTACAGGGGGCTTGGGACCTACGAGCAGTACTTC. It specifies CASSYRGLGTYEQYF.

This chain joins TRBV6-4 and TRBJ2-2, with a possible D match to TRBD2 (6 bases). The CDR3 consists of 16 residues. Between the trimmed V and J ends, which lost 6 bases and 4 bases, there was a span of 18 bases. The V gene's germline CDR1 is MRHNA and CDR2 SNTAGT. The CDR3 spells CASSSYGTSRTGELFF. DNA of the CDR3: TGTGCCAGCAGCAGCTACGGGACTTCCCGCACCGGGGAGCTGTTTTTT.

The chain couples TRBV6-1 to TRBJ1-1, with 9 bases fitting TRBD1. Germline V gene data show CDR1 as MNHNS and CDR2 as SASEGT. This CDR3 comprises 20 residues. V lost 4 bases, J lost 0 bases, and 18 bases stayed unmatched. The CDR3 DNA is TGTGCCAGCAGTGGTGGGGACAGGGTACTCCCCATCCACGTGAACACTGAAGCTTTCTTT. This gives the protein CASSGGDRVLPIHVNTEAFF.

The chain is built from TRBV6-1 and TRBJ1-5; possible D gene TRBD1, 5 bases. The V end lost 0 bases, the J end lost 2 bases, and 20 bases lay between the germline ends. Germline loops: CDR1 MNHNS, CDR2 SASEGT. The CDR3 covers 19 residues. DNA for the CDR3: TGTGCCAGCAGTGAAGCGTCGGGGAAGGGATGGGGGGGCAATCAGCCCCAGCATTTT. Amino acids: CASSEASGKGWGGNQPQHF.

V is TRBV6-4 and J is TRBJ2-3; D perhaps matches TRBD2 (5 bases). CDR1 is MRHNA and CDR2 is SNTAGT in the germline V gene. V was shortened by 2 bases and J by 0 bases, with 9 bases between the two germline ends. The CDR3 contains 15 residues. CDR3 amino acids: CASSDQRGSTDTQYF. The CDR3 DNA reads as TGTGCCAGCAGTGACCAACGGGGTAGCACAGATACGCAGTATTTT.